This T cell receptor (beta chain) was sequenced for a study of blood T cell repertoires in COVID-19. Clones were read by immunoSEQ multiplex PCR, and TCRdb kept only the in-frame ones, dropping some. The sample shows approximately 98,000 clones, roughly 80% of them seen only once. Germline V gene lookup returns CDR1 LNHDA and CDR2 SQIVND (reference sequence). Trimming removed 3 bases from V and 8 bases from J, with 14 bases in between. The CDR3 length is 14 residues. The chain carries TRBV19 and TRBJ1-5; no reliable D call. This clonotype was sampled from an elderly woman with acute or convalescent COVID-19. The specimen was peripheral blood. This CDR3 is CASSILMREEPQHF. The CDR3 coding sequence is TGTGCCAGTAGTATTCTCATGAGGGAGGAGCCCCAGCATTTT.